This TCR beta chain was found in a study of cytomegalovirus exposure and HLA in healthy donors. Study at large: Later, an analysis reported that the roughly 120 validation repertoires had used the same platform as the 666 first-cohort repertoires. General study findings and limits: According to the study, roughly 160 TCR beta chains were cytomegalovirus-associated.

This CDR3 is 12 amino acids long. This table comes from immunoSEQ multiplex PCR, and its TCRdb copy is limited to in-frame clones, with some not included. The table records roughly 130,000 clones, roughly 81% of them present only once. On this clone itself: Its antigen remains unidentified.

This receptor was obtained from a woman aged 25 to 39 in good health and CMV-seronegative. The sequencing input was PBMCs. This rearrangement joins TRBV21-1 to TRBJ1-1; the D call in the table, TRBD1, was not verified against the DNA. TRBV21-1 is an annotated pseudogene. CDR3 sequence: CASKLGTVEAFF. The CDR3 nucleotides are TGTGCCAGCAAACTCGGGACAGTCGAAGCTTTCTTT.